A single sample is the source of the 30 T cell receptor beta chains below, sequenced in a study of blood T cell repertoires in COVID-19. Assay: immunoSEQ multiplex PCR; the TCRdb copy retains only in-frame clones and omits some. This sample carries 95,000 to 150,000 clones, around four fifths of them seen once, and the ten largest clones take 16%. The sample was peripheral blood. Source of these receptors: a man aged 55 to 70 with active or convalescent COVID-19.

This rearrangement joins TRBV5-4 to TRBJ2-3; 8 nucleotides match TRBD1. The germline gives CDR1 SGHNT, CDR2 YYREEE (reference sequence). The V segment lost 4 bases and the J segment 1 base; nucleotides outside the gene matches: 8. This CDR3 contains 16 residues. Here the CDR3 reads CASSLPTGEGTDTQYF. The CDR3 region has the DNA TGTGCCAGCAGCCTCCCGACAGGGGAAGGCACAGATACGCAGTATTTT.

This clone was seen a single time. DNA for the CDR3: TGTGCCAGTAGTATAGATCTTGCAGGAGGGCAAGAGACCCAGTACTTC. Translated, it gives CASSIDLAGGQETQYF. The chain has TRBV19 and TRBJ2-5; weak D call: TRBD2 (6 bases). This CDR3 contains 16 residues. V dropped 0 bases and J dropped 2 bases, with 13 bases sitting between them. In germline, CDR1 is LNHDA, CDR2 SQIVND (reference sequence).

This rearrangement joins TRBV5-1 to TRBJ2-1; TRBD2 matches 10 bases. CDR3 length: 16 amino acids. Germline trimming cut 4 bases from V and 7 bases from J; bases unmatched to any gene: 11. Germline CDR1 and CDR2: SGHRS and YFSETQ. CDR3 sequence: CASSLRTSGGGNEQFF. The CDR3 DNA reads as TGCGCCAGCAGCCTACGGACTAGCGGAGGGGGGAATGAGCAGTTCTTC.

CDR3 in DNA: TGTGCCAGCAGCCCTGGGGGGTCTGGGGCCAACGTCCTGACTTTC. Amino acid sequence: CASSPGGSGANVLTF. The V gene is TRBV11-3, the J gene TRBJ2-6; TRBD2 might be the D (6 bases). This CDR3 contains 15 residues. Trimming left V 5 bases short and J 1 base short, with 9 bases between. Looked up from germline, CDR1 is SGHNT and CDR2 is YENEEA.

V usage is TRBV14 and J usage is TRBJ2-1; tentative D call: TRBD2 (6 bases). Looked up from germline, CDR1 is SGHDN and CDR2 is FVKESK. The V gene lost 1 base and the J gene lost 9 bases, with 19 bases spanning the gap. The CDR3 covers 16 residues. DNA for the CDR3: TGTGCCAGCAGCCAAGGGGTCGGACTATTGAGATCTGAGCAGTTCTTC. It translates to CASSQGVGLLRSEQFF.

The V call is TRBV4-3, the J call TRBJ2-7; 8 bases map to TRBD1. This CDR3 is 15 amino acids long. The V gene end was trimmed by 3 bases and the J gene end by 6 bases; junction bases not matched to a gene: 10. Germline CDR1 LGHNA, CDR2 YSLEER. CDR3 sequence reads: CASSHRAGQGSEQYF. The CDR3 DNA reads TGCGCCAGCAGCCACCGGGCTGGACAGGGCAGCGAGCAGTACTTC.

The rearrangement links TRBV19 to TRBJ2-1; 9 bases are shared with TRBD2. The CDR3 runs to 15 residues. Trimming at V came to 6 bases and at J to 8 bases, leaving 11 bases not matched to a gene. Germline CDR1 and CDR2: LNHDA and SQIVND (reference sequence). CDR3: CASSGGGGRADEQFF. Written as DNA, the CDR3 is TGTGCCAGTAGCGGGGGTGGCGGGAGGGCCGATGAGCAGTTCTTC.

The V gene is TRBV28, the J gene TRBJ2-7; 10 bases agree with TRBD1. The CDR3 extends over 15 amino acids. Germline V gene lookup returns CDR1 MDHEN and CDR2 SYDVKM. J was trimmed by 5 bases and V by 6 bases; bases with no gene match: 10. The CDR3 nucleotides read TGTGCCAGCAGGCCCCCGGGACAGGGGTCCCACGAGCAGTACTTC. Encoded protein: CASRPPGQGSHEQYF.

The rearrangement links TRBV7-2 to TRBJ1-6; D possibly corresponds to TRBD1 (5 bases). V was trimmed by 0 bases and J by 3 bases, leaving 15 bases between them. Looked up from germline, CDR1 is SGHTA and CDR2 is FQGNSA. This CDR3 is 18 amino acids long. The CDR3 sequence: CASSLAGDKGLYNSPLHF. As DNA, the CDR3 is TGTGCCAGCAGCTTAGCAGGCGACAAGGGGCTCTATAATTCACCCCTCCACTTT.

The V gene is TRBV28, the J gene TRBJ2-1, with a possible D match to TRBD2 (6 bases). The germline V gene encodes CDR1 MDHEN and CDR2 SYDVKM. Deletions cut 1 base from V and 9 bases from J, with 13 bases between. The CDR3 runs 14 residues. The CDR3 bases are TGTGCCAGCAGTTTATACGGGAGTTGGGTTGAGCAGTTCTTC. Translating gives CASSLYGSWVEQFF.

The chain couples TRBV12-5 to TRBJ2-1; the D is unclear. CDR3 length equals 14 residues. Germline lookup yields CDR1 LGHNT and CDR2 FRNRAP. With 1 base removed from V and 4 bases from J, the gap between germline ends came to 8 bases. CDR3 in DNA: TGTGCTAGTGGTTTGGAGGCGGATTACAATGAGCAGTTCTTC. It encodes CASGLEADYNEQFF.

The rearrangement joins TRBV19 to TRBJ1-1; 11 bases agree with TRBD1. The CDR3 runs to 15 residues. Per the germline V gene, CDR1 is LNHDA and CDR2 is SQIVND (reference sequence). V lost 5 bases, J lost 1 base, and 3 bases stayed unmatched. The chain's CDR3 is CASSPGTGGNTEAFF. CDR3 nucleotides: TGTGCCAGTAGTCCCGGGACAGGGGGGAACACTGAAGCTTTCTTT.

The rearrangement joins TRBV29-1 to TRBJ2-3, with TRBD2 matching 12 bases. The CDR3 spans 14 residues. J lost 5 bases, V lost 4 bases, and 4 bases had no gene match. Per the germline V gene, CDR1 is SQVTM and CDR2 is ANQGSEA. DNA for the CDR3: TGCAGCGTTGGACTAGCGGGAGAGGGAGATACGCAGTATTTT. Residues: CSVGLAGEGDTQYF.

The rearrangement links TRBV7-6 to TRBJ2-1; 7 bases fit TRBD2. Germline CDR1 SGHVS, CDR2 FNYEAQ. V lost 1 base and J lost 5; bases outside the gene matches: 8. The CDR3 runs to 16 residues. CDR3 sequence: CASSLGGLAVNNEQFF. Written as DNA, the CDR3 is TGTGCCAGCAGCTTAGGGGGTCTAGCGGTGAACAATGAGCAGTTCTTC.

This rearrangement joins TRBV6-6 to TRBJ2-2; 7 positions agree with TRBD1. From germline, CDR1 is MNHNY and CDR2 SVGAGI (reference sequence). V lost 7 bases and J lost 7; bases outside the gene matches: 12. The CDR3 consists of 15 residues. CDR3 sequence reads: CASNARDRSSGELFF. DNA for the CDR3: TGTGCCAGCAACGCTAGGGACAGATCGAGCGGGGAGCTGTTTTTT.

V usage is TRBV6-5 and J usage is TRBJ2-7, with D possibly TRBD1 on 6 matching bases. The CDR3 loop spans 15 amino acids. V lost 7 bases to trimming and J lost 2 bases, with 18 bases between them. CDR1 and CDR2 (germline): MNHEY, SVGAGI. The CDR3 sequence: CASTRGQDSTYEQYF. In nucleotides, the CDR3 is TGTGCCAGCACCAGGGGACAAGACTCGACCTACGAGCAGTACTTC.

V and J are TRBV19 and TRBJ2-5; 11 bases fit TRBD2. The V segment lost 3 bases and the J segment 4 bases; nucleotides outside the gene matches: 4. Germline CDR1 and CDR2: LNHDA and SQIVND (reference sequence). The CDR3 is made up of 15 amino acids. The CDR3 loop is CASSIYLAGGETQYF. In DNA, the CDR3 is TGTGCCAGTAGTATCTATCTAGCGGGAGGAGAGACCCAGTACTTC. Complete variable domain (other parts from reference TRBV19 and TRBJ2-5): DGGITQSPKYLFRKEGQNVTLSCEQNLNHDAMYWYRQDPGQGLRLIYYSQIVNDFQKGDIAEGYSVSREKKESFPLTVTSAQKNPTAFYLCASSIYLAGGETQYFGPGTRLLVL.

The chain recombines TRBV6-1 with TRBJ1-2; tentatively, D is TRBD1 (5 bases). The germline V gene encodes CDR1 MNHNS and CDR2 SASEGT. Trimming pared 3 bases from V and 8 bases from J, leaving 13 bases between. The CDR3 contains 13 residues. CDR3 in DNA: TGTGCCAGCAGTGAGGAGGGTTCAGGGGGCTACACCTTC. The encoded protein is CASSEEGSGGYTF.

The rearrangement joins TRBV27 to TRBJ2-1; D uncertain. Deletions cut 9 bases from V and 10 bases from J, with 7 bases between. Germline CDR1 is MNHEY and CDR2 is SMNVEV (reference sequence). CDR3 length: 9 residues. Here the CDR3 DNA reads TGTGCCAGGGGCAAGGAGCAGTTCTTC. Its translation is CARGKEQFF.

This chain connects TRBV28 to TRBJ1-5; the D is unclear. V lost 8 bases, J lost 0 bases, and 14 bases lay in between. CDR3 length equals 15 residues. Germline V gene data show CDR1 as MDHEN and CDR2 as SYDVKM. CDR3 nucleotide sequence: TGTGCCAGCCGCACGGTCGTCTATAGCAATCAGCCCCAGCATTTT. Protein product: CASRTVVYSNQPQHF.

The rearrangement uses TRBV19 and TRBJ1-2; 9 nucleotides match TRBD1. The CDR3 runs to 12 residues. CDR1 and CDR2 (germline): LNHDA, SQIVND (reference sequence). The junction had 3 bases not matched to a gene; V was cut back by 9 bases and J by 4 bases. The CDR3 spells CASRDRVYGYTF. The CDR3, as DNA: TGTGCCAGCCGGGACAGGGTCTATGGCTACACCTTC.

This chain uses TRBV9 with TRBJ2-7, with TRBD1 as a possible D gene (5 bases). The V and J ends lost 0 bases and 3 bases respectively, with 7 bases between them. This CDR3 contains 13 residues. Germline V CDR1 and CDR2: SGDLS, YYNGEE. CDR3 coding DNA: TGTGCCAGCAGCGTAGGACAGAGCTACGAGCAGTACTTC. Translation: CASSVGQSYEQYF.

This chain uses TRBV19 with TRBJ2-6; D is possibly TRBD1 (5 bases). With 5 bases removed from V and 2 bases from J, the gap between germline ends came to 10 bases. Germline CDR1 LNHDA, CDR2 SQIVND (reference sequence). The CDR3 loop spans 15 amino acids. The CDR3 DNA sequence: TGTGCCAGTAGTCGACAGTTGACTGGGGCCAACGTCCTGACTTTC. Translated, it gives CASSRQLTGANVLTF. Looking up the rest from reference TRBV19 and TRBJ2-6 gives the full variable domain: DGGITQSPKYLFRKEGQNVTLSCEQNLNHDAMYWYRQDPGQGLRLIYYSQIVNDFQKGDIAEGYSVSREKKESFPLTVTSAQKNPTAFYLCASSRQLTGANVLTFGAGSRLTVL.

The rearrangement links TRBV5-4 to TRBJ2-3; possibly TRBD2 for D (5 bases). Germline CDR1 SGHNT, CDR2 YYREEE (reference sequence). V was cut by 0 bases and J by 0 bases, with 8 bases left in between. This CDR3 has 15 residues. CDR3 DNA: TGTGCCAGCAGCTTGGGCGGGCCCAGCACAGATACGCAGTATTTT. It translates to CASSLGGPSTDTQYF.

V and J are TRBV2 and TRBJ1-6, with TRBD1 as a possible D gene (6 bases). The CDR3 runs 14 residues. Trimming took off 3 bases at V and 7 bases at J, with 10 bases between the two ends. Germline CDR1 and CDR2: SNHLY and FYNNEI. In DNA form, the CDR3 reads TGTGCCAGCAGTGACGGCAGGGGAAATTCACCCCTCCACTTT. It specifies CASSDGRGNSPLHF.

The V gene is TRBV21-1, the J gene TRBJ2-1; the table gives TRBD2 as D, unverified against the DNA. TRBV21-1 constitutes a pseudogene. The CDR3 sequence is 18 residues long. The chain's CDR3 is CASTQGLAGVSSYNEQFF. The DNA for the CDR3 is TGTGCCAGCACTCAGGGACTAGCGGGGGTTAGCTCCTACAATGAGCAGTTCTTC.

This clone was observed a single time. CDR3 nucleotide sequence: TGTGCCAGCAGCTTGGATCGGGACAGGGGCACTGAAGCTTTCTTT. Translating it yields CASSLDRDRGTEAFF. V is TRBV5-6 and J is TRBJ1-1; TRBD1 matches at 10 bases. This CDR3 is built from 15 residues. Germline V gene lookup returns CDR1 SGHDT and CDR2 YYEEEE. Trimming took 0 bases from V and 4 from J; bases not matched to a gene: 3.

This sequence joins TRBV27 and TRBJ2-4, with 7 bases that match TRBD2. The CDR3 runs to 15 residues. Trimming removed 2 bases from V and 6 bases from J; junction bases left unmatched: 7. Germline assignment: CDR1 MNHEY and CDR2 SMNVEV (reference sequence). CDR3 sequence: CASSLSLAGLNIQYF. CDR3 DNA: TGTGCCAGCAGTTTAAGCTTAGCGGGTCTAAACATTCAGTACTTC.

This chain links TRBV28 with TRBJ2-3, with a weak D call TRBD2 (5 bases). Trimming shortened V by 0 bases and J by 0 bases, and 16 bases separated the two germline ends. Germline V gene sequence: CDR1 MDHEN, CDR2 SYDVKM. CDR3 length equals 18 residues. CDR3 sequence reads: CASSLWGGQVPSTDTQYF. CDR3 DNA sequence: TGTGCCAGCAGTTTATGGGGCGGGCAAGTTCCTAGCACAGATACGCAGTATTTT. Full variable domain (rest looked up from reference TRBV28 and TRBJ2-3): DVKVTQSSRYLVKRTGEKVFLECVQDMDHENMFWYRQDPGLGLRLIYFSYDVKMKEKGDIPEGYSVSREKKERFSLILESASTNQTSMYLCASSLWGGQVPSTDTQYFGPGTRLTVL.

The CDR3 is CASSPRGGNYGYTF. The CDR3 DNA reads as TGTGCCAGCAGCCCCCGGGGGGGCAACTATGGCTACACCTTC. The chain links TRBV7-2 to TRBJ1-2, with D possibly being TRBD1 (6 bases). CDR1 is SGHTA and CDR2 is FQGNSA in the germline V gene. Trimming took 5 bases from V and 2 from J, leaving 12 bases between them. CDR3 size: 14 residues.